Each of the 20 T cell receptor beta chains below was sequenced from the same sample in a study of cytomegalovirus exposure and HLA in healthy donors. 60 Vbeta and 13 Jbeta primers were used in PCR. Sequencing was performed with immunoSEQ multiplex PCR; in TCRdb, only in-frame clones are kept and a portion is missing. Of about 76,000 clones in the sample, approximately 70% were seen once. Material: PBMCs. The origin of the receptors is a woman aged 40 to 55 in good health and CMV-seropositive.

This clone showed up just once. Its ends do not fully match the called genes, so a read error is possible. Within the sample, other DNA sequences also encode this same CDR3. The chain joins TRBV18 to TRBJ1-1; the match to TRBD1 covers 8 bases. Looked up from germline, CDR1 is KGHSH and CDR2 is LQKENI. This CDR3 spans 14 amino acids. The CDR3: CASSPWTGIREAFF. As DNA, the CDR3 is TGTGCCAGTTCACCGTGGACAGGGATCCGTGAAGCTTTCTTT.

V and J are TRBV7-2 and TRBJ2-2; TRBD1 aligns across 12 bases. CDR1 and CDR2 from the germline V gene are SGHTA and FQGNSA. V lost 5 bases, J lost 9 bases, and 7 bases stayed unmatched. The CDR3 consists of 15 residues. The CDR3 loop is CASSPAGQGARELFF. CDR3 DNA sequence: TGTGCCAGCAGCCCCGCGGGACAGGGGGCTAGGGAGCTGTTTTTT.

The chain joins TRBV11-2 to TRBJ1-1; D is possibly TRBD1 (5 bases). This CDR3 spans 13 amino acids. The germline gives CDR1 SGHAT, CDR2 FQNNGV. The V end was cut by 3 bases, the J end by 0 bases, with 5 bases between. Here the CDR3 DNA reads TGTGCCAGCAGCTTCAGGGTGAACACTGAAGCTTTCTTT. It codes for CASSFRVNTEAFF.

This clone has just a few counts. This rearrangement joins TRBV6-1 to TRBJ1-1; no definite D call. The CDR3 sequence is 15 residues long. V dropped 3 bases and J dropped 0 bases, with 11 bases sitting between them. The V gene's germline CDR1 is MNHNS and CDR2 SASEGT. Here the CDR3 DNA reads TGTGCCAGCAGTGAGGCGGCGGCCATGAACACTGAAGCTTTCTTT. This codes for CASSEAAAMNTEAFF.

The rearrangement joins TRBV28 to TRBJ1-5; unclear D gene. This CDR3 is built from 15 residues. V dropped 4 bases and J dropped 2 bases, with 12 bases sitting between them. Germline loops: CDR1 MDHEN, CDR2 SYDVKM. CDR3 coding DNA: TGTGCCAGCAGTTCCCCCCGGGGAGGCAATCAGCCCCAGCATTTT. Translating it yields CASSSPRGGNQPQHF.

The chain joins TRBV30 to TRBJ2-3, with D possibly being TRBD2 (7 bases). Germline loops: CDR1 GTSNPN, CDR2 SVGIG (reference sequence). This CDR3 comprises 15 residues. Trimming removed 2 bases from V and 1 base from J, with 13 bases in between. For the CDR3, the DNA is TGTGCCTGGAGTCGCCTAGGGGGGGGCACAGATACGCAGTATTTT. Its translation is CAWSRLGGGTDTQYF. The full variable domain, completed using reference TRBV30 and TRBJ2-3, is SQTIHQWPATLVQPVGSPLSLECTVEGTSNPNLYWYRQAAGRGLQLLFYSVGIGQISSEVPQNLSASRPQDRQFILSSKKLLLSDSGFYLCAWSRLGGGTDTQYFGPGTRLTVL.

This sequence joins TRBV5-6 and TRBJ2-1; TRBD1 aligns across 9 bases. After removal of 0 bases from V and 10 bases from J, the junction contained 8 bases not matched to a gene. This CDR3 has 15 amino acids. Germline CDR1 and CDR2: SGHDT and YYEEEE. The CDR3 is CASSLGDRVSIEQFF. In DNA, the CDR3 is TGTGCCAGCAGCTTGGGGGACAGGGTCTCTATCGAGCAGTTCTTC.

The gene calls are TRBV21-1 and TRBJ1-2; the DNA was not compared with TRBD1, the D call given in the table. TRBV21-1 is reported as a pseudogene. CDR3 length: 8 residues. The CDR3 DNA is TGTGCCGGGCGCGGCTACACCTTC. Translating gives CAGRGYTF.

V gene TRBV29-1 combines with J gene TRBJ2-3; D is possibly TRBD2 (5 bases). Germline V CDR1 and CDR2: SQVTM, ANQGSEA. The CDR3 covers 15 residues. The ends were cut back, 1 base at V and 1 base at J, with 12 bases in the middle. The CDR3 nucleotides are TGCAGCGTTGAAGGGACTTCCCTTCGCACAGATACGCAGTATTTT. Translating gives CSVEGTSLRTDTQYF.

This clone was found once. This chain links TRBV11-2 with TRBJ2-3, with D possibly matching TRBD2 (5 bases). CDR3 length: 16 amino acids. The V gene's germline CDR1 is SGHAT and CDR2 FQNNGV. Trimming removed 5 bases at V and 2 bases at J, with 17 bases between. CDR3 loop: CASSPSLERSTDTQYF. The CDR3 nucleotides are TGTGCCAGCAGCCCCTCTCTGGAGCGGTCCACAGATACGCAGTATTTT.

V usage is TRBV7-2 and J usage is TRBJ2-5; D is possibly TRBD2 (6 bases). Between the trimmed V and J ends, which lost 4 bases and 4 bases, there was a span of 13 bases. Germline values: CDR1 SGHTA, CDR2 FQGNSA. The CDR3 is 14 amino acids. Written as DNA, the CDR3 is TGTGCCAGCAGCTCCCGACTAGGTAGAGAGACCCAGTACTTC. Translated: CASSSRLGRETQYF.

The V and J genes are TRBV2 and TRBJ2-7, with a tentative D call TRBD2 (6 bases). CDR1 and CDR2 (germline): SNHLY, FYNNEI. The CDR3 runs to 17 residues. Trimming stripped 7 bases from V and 2 bases from J, with 24 bases between. In DNA form, the CDR3 reads TGTGCCAGCACCAGGGCTCAGAGCATAGCGGATGCCTACGAGCAGTACTTC. Encoded protein: CASTRAQSIADAYEQYF.

The gene calls are TRBV29-1 and TRBJ2-1; a possible D gene is TRBD1 (5 bases). Germline-derived CDR1 and CDR2 are SQVTM and ANQGSEA. Trimming shortened V by 8 bases and J by 4 bases, and 15 bases separated the two germline ends. CDR3 size: 13 residues. This CDR3 reads CSFLGDSYNEQFF. The CDR3 bases are TGCAGCTTCCTGGGTGACAGTTACAATGAGCAGTTCTTC.

The V gene is TRBV28, the J gene TRBJ1-4; TRBD1 matches at 7 bases. Per the germline V gene, CDR1 is MDHEN and CDR2 is SYDVKM. With V trimmed by 3 bases and J by 8 bases, 9 bases remained unmatched. The CDR3 has 15 amino acids. CDR3 loop: CASSLRGRSTEKLFF. In nucleotides, the CDR3 is TGTGCCAGCAGTTTGAGGGGGCGTTCGACGGAAAAACTGTTTTTT.

The V call is TRBV14, the J call TRBJ1-4; no firm D call. V was trimmed by 4 bases and J by 5 bases, leaving 14 bases between them. This CDR3 spans 15 amino acids. Germline values: CDR1 SGHDN, CDR2 FVKESK. CDR3 sequence: CASSLAGILNEKLFF. The CDR3, as DNA: TGTGCCAGCAGCCTCGCCGGGATCTTAAATGAAAAACTGTTTTTT. Complete variable domain (other parts from reference TRBV14 and TRBJ1-4): EAGVTQFPSHSVIEKGQTVTLRCDPISGHDNLYWYRRVMGKEIKFLLHFVKESKQDESGMPNNRFLAERTGGTYSTLKVQPAELEDSGVYFCASSLAGILNEKLFFGSGTQLSVL.

This clone was seen a handful of times. The chain recombines TRBV6-5 with TRBJ2-7, with a tentative D call TRBD1 (6 bases). The ends were cut back, 6 bases at V and 5 bases at J, with 20 bases in the middle. The CDR3 spans 15 residues. Germline V gives CDR1 MNHEY, CDR2 SVGAGI. CDR3 sequence reads: CASRNRVVSWDEQYF. In DNA, the CDR3 is TGTGCCAGCAGGAACAGGGTTGTAAGTTGGGACGAGCAGTACTTC.

V usage is TRBV5-4 and J usage is TRBJ2-7, with TRBD1 matching over 8 bases. The CDR3 extends over 14 amino acids. Looked up from germline, CDR1 is SGHNT and CDR2 is YYREEE (reference sequence). The V segment lost 6 bases and the J segment 3 bases; nucleotides outside the gene matches: 8. The CDR3 here is CASTKAGGHYEQYF. The DNA for the CDR3 is TGTGCCAGCACCAAAGCAGGGGGCCACTACGAGCAGTACTTC.

The rearrangement uses TRBV6-5 and TRBJ1-1; D ambiguous. Germline V gene lookup returns CDR1 MNHEY and CDR2 SVGAGI. V was shortened by 5 bases and J by 3 bases, with 4 bases between the two germline ends. The CDR3 consists of 11 residues. The CDR3 sequence: CASSQDTEAFF. DNA of the CDR3: TGTGCCAGCAGTCAGGACACTGAAGCTTTCTTT.

This chain joins TRBV6-8 and TRBJ2-3, with D possibly TRBD1 on 6 matching bases. The CDR3 length is 16 residues. Germline lookup yields CDR1 MNHGY and CDR2 SAAAGT. The V gene lost 2 bases and the J gene lost 1 base, with 13 bases spanning the gap. The CDR3 bases are TGTGCCAGCAGTTACGCCCGGGACACCTGCACAGATACGCAGTATTTT. Its translation: CASSYARDTCTDTQYF.

The V gene is TRBV2, the J gene TRBJ1-5, with D maybe TRBD1 (6 bases). This CDR3 region has 14 residues. The V end lost 7 bases, the J end lost 10 bases, and 20 bases lay between the germline ends. The germline V gene encodes CDR1 SNHLY and CDR2 FYNNEI. Here the CDR3 DNA reads TGTGCCAGCAACCTCGGGGGGCAGGTAGATCCCCAGCATTTT. It codes for CASNLGGQVDPQHF.